The T cell receptor (beta chain) under discussion was sequenced for a study of CD8+CD57+ T cells in acquired aplastic anemia. Study findings and constraints: In common between the patients and the controls were twenty-nine CD8+ CDR3 sequences.

Worth noting for this clonotype: Its target is unknown. Sequence at one end of the junction differs from germline and may be a read error.

Genomic DNA acted as the template from which TCR beta VDJ combination and CDR3 sequence profiling were carried out. TCRdb reprocessed the reads with MiXCR, giving one entry per CDR3 protein. The sample has about 290,000 distinct CDR3 sequences, approximately 58% seen once. The germline V gene encodes CDR1 LNHDA and CDR2 SQIVND (reference sequence). The CDR3 consists of 15 residues. Sequencing involved patients with CD8+CD57+ cell expansion previously shown by flow cytometry. This clonotype originated in a human donor with aplastic anemia. The rearrangement uses TRBV19 and TRBJ2-3; D tentatively fits TRBD1 or TRBD2 (5 bases each). The sample comprised sorted CD4+, CD8+, or CD8+CD57+ T cells (not recorded which) from PBMCs. CDR3 DNA sequence: TGTGCCAGTAGCATAGTCCCAGGGACCACAGATACGCAGTATTTT. The encoded protein is CASSIVPGTTDTQYF.